The 19 T cell receptor beta chains reported below all come from one sample, sequenced in a study of regulatory T cells in long-lasting Graves disease. The sample's time point: newly diagnosed GD, antithyroid drugs for less than 3 months. The TCR library was prepared using RNA isolated from PBMCs. Relying on iRepertoire HTBI primers and Arm-PCR of CDR3 regions, the team built TCR beta libraries. From the multiplex PCR reads, TCRdb called clonotypes with MiXCR, one entry per CDR3 protein. This table has some 320,000 distinct CDR3 sequences, 18% appearing once. The input for sequencing was peripheral blood mononuclear cells (PBMCs), taken at new diagnosis, from a patient treated with antithyroid drugs. The receptor set was obtained from a female donor with Graves disease.

This clonotype was counted between two and nine times. V gene TRBV19 combines with J gene TRBJ2-3; weak D call: TRBD2 (6 bases). V lost 6 bases to trimming and J lost 6 bases, with 13 bases between them. Germline V gene data show CDR1 as LNHDA and CDR2 as SQIVND (reference sequence). CDR3 length equals 13 residues. The CDR3, as DNA: TGTGCCAGTAGATTCGGCGGGACGGATACGCAGTATTTT. It codes for CASRFGGTDTQYF.

Comments on this clonotype: With a much larger clone just one base away, this may be a read error. J is TRBJ1-5 and V is TRBV6-2 or TRBV6-3; possibly TRBD1 for D (6 bases). The CDR3 is 14 residues long. Germline assignment: CDR1 MNHEY and CDR2 SVGEGT. For the CDR3, the DNA is TGTTCCAGCAACACATGGGGGGCGGGGGAGCCCCAGCATTTT. Amino acids: CSSNTWGAGEPQHF.

Points on this clonotype: This likely reflects a read error, since a far larger clone is one base away. The rearrangement uses TRBV6-1 and TRBJ2-7, with 7 bases aligning to TRBD2. The CDR3 contains 14 residues. The V gene's germline CDR1 is MNHNS and CDR2 SASEGT. Trimming removed 5 bases from V and 1 base from J; junction bases left unmatched: 5. For the CDR3, the DNA is TGTGCCAGCAGTACTTCCGGGAGGTCCTACGAGCAGTACTTC. This codes for CASSTSGRSYEQYF.

This chain links TRBV20-1 with TRBJ2-7, with D perhaps matching TRBD1 or TRBD2 (5 bases each). V was clipped by 5 bases and J by 2 bases, with 19 bases between them. The germline CDR1 and CDR2 sequences are DFQATT and SNEGSKA (reference sequence). The CDR3 totals 15 residues. CDR3 DNA sequence: TGCAGTGCTTCCCCTGGGGGTCCTTTTACCTACGAGCAGTACTTC. Amino acid sequence: CSASPGGPFTYEQYF.

This clonotype was counted between two and nine times. J is TRBJ1-2 and V is TRBV6-5; 9 bases map to TRBD1. Trimming removed 1 base from V and 10 bases from J; junction bases left unmatched: 19. CDR3 length equals 18 residues. Per the germline V gene, CDR1 is MNHEY and CDR2 is SVGAGI. The DNA of the CDR3 is TGTGCCAGCAGTTACTTCGGACAGGGGAGTTTTGGCTCGACCCTCTACACCTTC. Its protein product is CASSYFGQGSFGSTLYTF.

This clonotype has at least ten counts. The chain links TRBV6-5 to TRBJ2-7, with D possibly TRBD1 on 5 matching bases. The CDR3 has 14 residues. The V and J ends lost 2 bases and 0 bases respectively, with 8 bases between them. The germline CDR1 and CDR2 sequences are MNHEY and SVGAGI. The CDR3 nucleotides read TGTGCCAGCAGTTACGAAGGACACTCCTACGAGCAGTACTTC. Residues: CASSYEGHSYEQYF.

This clonotype was recorded at least ten times. The V gene is TRBV5-5, the J gene TRBJ1-2; D ambiguous. Trimming shortened V by 6 bases and J by 6 bases, and 18 bases separated the two germline ends. Germline V gene lookup returns CDR1 SGHKS and CDR2 YYEKEE (reference sequence). The CDR3 covers 14 residues. The CDR3, as DNA: TGTGCCAGCACCTCCGGAAACGACTTAGATGGCTACACCTTC. Translating gives CASTSGNDLDGYTF.

The sample holds one count of this clonotype. The V gene is TRBV2, the J gene TRBJ2-4; D is uncertain. Near its end, the DNA agrees better with TRBJ2-5, so the J call may be wrong. CDR1 and CDR2 (germline): SNHLY, FYNNEI. This CDR3 is 13 amino acids long. CDR3 residues: CASSKGMGETQYF. As DNA, the CDR3 is TGTGCCAGCAGCAAGGGCATGGGGGAGACCCAGTACTTC.

The chain recombines TRBV5-8 with TRBJ2-2; D not resolved. Germline V gives CDR1 SGHTS, CDR2 YDEGEE. The ends were cut back, 3 bases at V and 5 bases at J, with 14 bases in the middle. The CDR3 totals 15 residues. The CDR3 loop is CASSWTQVWTGELFF. For the CDR3, the DNA is TGTGCCAGCAGCTGGACCCAGGTTTGGACCGGGGAGCTGTTTTTT.

Ten or more counts support this clonotype. This chain joins TRBV9 and TRBJ2-7, with TRBD2 matching 8 bases. V lost 4 bases, J lost 5 bases, and 11 bases stayed unmatched. Germline V gene data show CDR1 as SGDLS and CDR2 as YYNGEE. The CDR3 consists of 15 residues. The CDR3 nucleotides are TGTGCCAGCAGCATCGGGAGGGAGGGTTTAAACGAGCAGTACTTC. Amino acids: CASSIGREGLNEQYF.

This clonotype was observed at least ten times. This sequence joins TRBV6-2 or TRBV6-3 and TRBJ2-1; 10 bases align to TRBD2. V trimming: 2 bases; J trimming: 7 bases; junction bases outside the gene matches: 5. CDR1 MNHEY and CDR2 SVGEGT come from the germline V gene. This CDR3 is 15 amino acids long. The CDR3 loop is CASSYLAGVGNEQFF. The CDR3 DNA reads TGTGCCAGCAGTTACCTAGCGGGAGTTGGGAATGAGCAGTTCTTC.

This clonotype was observed many times. This chain joins TRBV12-3 or TRBV12-4 and TRBJ2-5, with 8 bases lining up with TRBD1. Trimming removed 6 bases from V and 4 bases from J; junction bases left unmatched: 10. The CDR3 is made up of 15 amino acids. The CDR3 region has the DNA TGTGCCAGCAGCCTCGGACAGGGAAGGACAGAGACCCAGTACTTC. Its translation: CASSLGQGRTETQYF.

This clonotype was seen repeatedly, ten times or more. CDR3 in DNA: TGTGCCAGCAGGTTACAGGGGGGGCGGGCGCCCCAGCATTTT. Its protein product is CASRLQGGRAPQHF. The genes are TRBV28 and TRBJ1-5; TRBD1 matches at 8 bases. The CDR3 sequence is 14 residues long. From germline, CDR1 is MDHEN and CDR2 SYDVKM. V was clipped by 6 bases and J by 9 bases; unmatched bases: 10.

This clonotype appeared many times. The chain employs TRBV20-1 and TRBJ2-7; D possibly corresponds to TRBD1 (6 bases). The CDR3 length is 14 residues. Germline-derived CDR1 and CDR2 are DFQATT and SNEGSKA (reference sequence). V was cut by 5 bases and J by 3 bases, with 17 bases left in between. Here the CDR3 reads CSADSGTRNYEQYF. DNA for the CDR3: TGCAGTGCTGATTCCGGGACACGGAACTACGAGCAGTACTTC.

The sample holds many counts of this clonotype. The chain combines TRBV6-1 with TRBJ1-5; the match to TRBD1 covers 10 bases. The trim removed 4 bases at V and 4 bases at J, leaving 7 bases unmatched. The CDR3 has 16 amino acids. Germline values: CDR1 MNHNS, CDR2 SASEGT. DNA for the CDR3: TGTGCCAGCAGTGCCTCCGGGACAGGGGCTAATCAGCCCCAGCATTTT. It encodes CASSASGTGANQPQHF.

This clonotype was observed a handful of times. This chain uses TRBV7-9 with TRBJ2-1, with D possibly being TRBD2 (7 bases). Germline V gene data show CDR1 as SEHNR and CDR2 as FQNEAQ (reference sequence). V lost 8 bases, J lost 5 bases, and 19 bases lay in between. This CDR3 is 15 amino acids long. The CDR3 DNA sequence: TGTGCCAGCTCTATCACGCGGGGGACACACAATGAGCAGTTCTTC. Its translation is CASSITRGTHNEQFF.

V usage is TRBV14 and J usage is TRBJ2-1; TRBD2 is a possible D gene (5 bases). Trimming removed 1 base from V and 3 bases from J, with 16 bases in between. Germline assignment: CDR1 SGHDN and CDR2 FVKESK. The CDR3 consists of 17 residues. The CDR3, as DNA: TGTGCCAGCAGCCAAGTCGGCGGGCGGCCATACTACAATGAGCAGTTCTTC. Translated, it gives CASSQVGGRPYYNEQFF.

V is TRBV9 and J is TRBJ2-1, with D perhaps being TRBD1 or TRBD2 (5 bases each). Germline loops: CDR1 SGDLS, CDR2 YYNGEE. V was shortened by 3 bases and J by 7 bases, with 14 bases between the two germline ends. The CDR3 is made up of 14 amino acids. This CDR3 is CASSAPGRQNEQFF. In DNA form, the CDR3 reads TGTGCCAGCAGCGCTCCGGGACGACAAAATGAGCAGTTCTTC.

This clonotype was seen a single time. Relative to the germline gene, one junction end is altered; a read error may explain this. This chain connects TRBV2 to TRBJ2-4; D uncertain. The J call is in doubt because the DNA end fits TRBJ2-1 better. Per the germline V gene, CDR1 is SNHLY and CDR2 is FYNNEI. This CDR3 comprises 15 residues. DNA for the CDR3: TGTGCCAGCAGACAACGAGACGAAGGCTACGATGAGCAGTTCTTC. Its protein is CASRQRDEGYDEQFF.